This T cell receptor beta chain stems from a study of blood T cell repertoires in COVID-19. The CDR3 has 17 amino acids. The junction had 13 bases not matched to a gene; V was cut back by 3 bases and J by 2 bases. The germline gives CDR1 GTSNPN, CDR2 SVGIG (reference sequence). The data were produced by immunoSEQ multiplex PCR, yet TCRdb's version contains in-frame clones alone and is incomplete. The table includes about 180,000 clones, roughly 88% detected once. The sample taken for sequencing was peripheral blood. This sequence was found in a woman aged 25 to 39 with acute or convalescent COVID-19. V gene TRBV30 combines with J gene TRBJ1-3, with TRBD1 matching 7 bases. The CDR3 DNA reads TGTGCCTGGAGAGGCCTCCCGACAGGGAAGGCTGGAAACACCATATATTTT. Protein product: CAWRGLPTGKAGNTIYF.